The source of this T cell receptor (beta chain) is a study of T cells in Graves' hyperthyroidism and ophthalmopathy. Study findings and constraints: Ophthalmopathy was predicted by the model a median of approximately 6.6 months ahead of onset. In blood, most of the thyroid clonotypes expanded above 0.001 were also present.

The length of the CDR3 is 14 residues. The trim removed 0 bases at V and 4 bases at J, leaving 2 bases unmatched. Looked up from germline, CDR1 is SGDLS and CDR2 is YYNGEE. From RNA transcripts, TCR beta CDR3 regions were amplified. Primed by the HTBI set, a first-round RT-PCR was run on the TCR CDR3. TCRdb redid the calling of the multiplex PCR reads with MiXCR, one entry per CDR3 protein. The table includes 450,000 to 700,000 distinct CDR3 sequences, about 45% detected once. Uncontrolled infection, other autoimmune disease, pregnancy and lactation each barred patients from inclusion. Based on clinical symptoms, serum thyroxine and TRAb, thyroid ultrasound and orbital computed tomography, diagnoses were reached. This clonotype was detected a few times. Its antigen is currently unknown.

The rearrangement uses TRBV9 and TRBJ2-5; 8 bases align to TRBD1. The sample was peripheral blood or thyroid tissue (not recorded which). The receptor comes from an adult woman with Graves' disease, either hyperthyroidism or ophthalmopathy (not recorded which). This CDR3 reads CASSVGQGIETQYF. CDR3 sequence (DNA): TGTGCCAGCAGCGTAGGACAGGGGATAGAGACCCAGTACTTC.